This T cell receptor (beta chain) derives from a study of blood T cells in healthy people across ages (dated by TCRdb to between 2014 and 2017). Turning to the overall study: In model experiments, roughly one uniquely barcoded TCR beta cDNA molecule per two T cells was captured by template switching. The study measured age-related changes in TCR beta repertoire diversity using deep sequencing normalized with unique cDNA molecular identifiers. The donors were split into four age groups: young (average around 15 years), middle-aged (roughly 42), aged (over 55) and long-lived (over 75). To avoid experimental bias, donors of different ages were spread randomly across the sequencing lanes. The study analyzed two additional independent replicas of 1 million unique cDNA reads from the same blood draw for two donors, one aged 18 to 30 and one aged 80 or older.

With regard to this clonotype: What antigen it recognizes has not been identified. Per-base quality was not reported, and no clone a single base away is much larger than it.

Results the study describes overall, beyond this receptor: Because donor CMV infection status was unknown, age-related changes in expanded clonotypes were potentially confounded. Estimates of total diversity from one million sequenced T cells were regarded as lower bounds and underestimates. There was a strong correlation between observed TCR beta diversity and the percentage of naive T cells measured by flow cytometry. Bulk unsorted PBMC profiling prevented conclusive comparison of naive and antigen-experienced compartments. Observed TCR beta diversity per million T cells fell roughly linearly with age, and a significant reduction was already apparent by age around 40. The long-lived group showed more naive CD4+ T cells, fewer expanded clones and increased TCR diversity than the aged group, suggesting age selection.

For CDR1 and CDR2, the germline V gene lists SGHVS and FQNEAQ. Including the terminal cysteine and phenylalanine, the CDR3 comprises 16 residues. Only the CDR3 DNA is retained, 48 bases long and in frame from the first base. V is cut back by 5 bases and J by 4 bases, with 12 bases in the junction unmatched. The library was produced with 5' RACE. Sequencing instrument: Illumina HiSeq 2500. A second about 7 to 11 cycle PCR used a sample-barcoded 5' primer and a J-beta primer mix. A template-switch 5' adaptor carrying 12 random nucleotides introduced a unique molecular identifier onto each TCR beta cDNA molecule. Each sample yielded at least 3 million CDR3-containing paired-end reads. All of the RNA was converted into first-strand cDNA using the Mint cDNA synthesis kit, with a TRBC-specific oligonucleotide serving as the primer. All cDNA was treated with uracil-DNA glycosylase and then went through a first 18-cycle PCR with the universal primers M1SS and BC2_uni_R. From the authors' description of their analysis: Normalization of each sample was performed by random selection of 1 million high-quality reads, each carrying a distinct molecular identifier. Instead of being binned into consensus sequences, reads with shared molecular identifiers were discarded. MiTCR, set to a Q25 quality threshold and the strictest error-elimination algorithm, was used for CDR3 identification, clonotype clustering and error correction. Lower-bound total TCR beta diversity was estimated with a nonparametric unseen species model using Euler transformation. In-frame beta chains were kept once TCRdb had trimmed the public reads at Q25 with fastp and called clones with MiXCR. Rows with a matching CDR3 protein are joined into one entry that keeps the most common DNA and genes. The V and J calls come from TCRdb's annotation, not from the publication. The sample table records hundreds of thousands of distinct CDR3 sequences; 40% to 65% of these occur just once. The ten largest make up approximately 40% of the sample.

The donors were 40 or so Caucasian individuals from Russia, aged 6 to 90 years, who were systemically healthy. Each donor gave ten milliliters of peripheral blood, collected into EDTA-treated Vacutainer tubes. PBMCs were isolated by Ficoll-Paque density-gradient centrifugation, with at least 6.5 million obtained per sample. Total RNA, at least 6 micrograms per sample, was extracted from PBMCs with Trizol reagent. Naive CD45RAhigh/CD27high T cell percentages were measured by flow cytometry on a PBMC aliquot from every donor. This clonotype was obtained from a man older than 75 in good health. The material sequenced was blood. The sequence joins TRBV7-8 to TRBJ1-2, with 8 bases matching TRBD1. The DNA sequence is TGTGCCAGCAGCGAATACGGACAGGGCAGGATCTATGGCTACACCTTC. Translation gives CASSEYGQGRIYGYTF. The CDR3, completed at both ends by the reference TRBV7-8 and TRBJ1-2 genes, gives the full variable domain GAGVSQSPRYKVAKRGQDVALRCDPISGHVSLFWYQQALGQGPEFLTYFQNEAQLDKSGLPSDRFFAERPEGSVSTLKIQRTQQEDSAVYLCASSEYGQGRIYGYTFGSGTRLTVV.